This T cell receptor beta chain was observed in a study of T cells in Graves' hyperthyroidism and ophthalmopathy. Whole-study results and caveats: Ophthalmopathy was predicted by the model a median of 6.5 months ahead of onset.

Template material for amplifying TCR beta CDR3 regions consisted of RNA transcripts. An initial round of RT-PCR targeting the TCR CDR3 relied on the HTBI primer set. TCRdb analysed the multiplex PCR reads with MiXCR anew, one entry per CDR3 protein. The sample holds approximately 400,000 distinct CDR3 sequences; 15% to 18% are singletons and the top ten take approximately 30%. Trimming removed 2 bases from V and 7 bases from J, with 8 bases in between. Germline values: CDR1 SGHAT, CDR2 FQNNGV. The CDR3 has 13 residues. This clonotype was seen many times. Its antigen remains unknown. The rearrangement uses TRBV11-2 and TRBJ2-2, with no clear D. The sequenced material came from blood. The TCR comes from a woman aged 18-29 years with Graves' hyperthyroidism that later progressed to Graves' ophthalmopathy. Written as DNA, the CDR3 is TGTGCCAGCAGCTTAATTTTAATCGGGGAGCTGTTTTTT. Its protein is CASSLILIGELFF.